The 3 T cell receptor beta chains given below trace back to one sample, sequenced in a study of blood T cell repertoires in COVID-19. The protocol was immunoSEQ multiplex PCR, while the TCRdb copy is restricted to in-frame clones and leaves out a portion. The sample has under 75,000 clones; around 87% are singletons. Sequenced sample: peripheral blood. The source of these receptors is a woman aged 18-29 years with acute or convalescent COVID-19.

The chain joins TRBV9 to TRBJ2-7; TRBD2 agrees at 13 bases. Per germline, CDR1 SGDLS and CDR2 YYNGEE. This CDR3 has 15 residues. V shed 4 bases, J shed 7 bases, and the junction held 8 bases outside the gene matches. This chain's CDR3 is CASSSGLAGAGEQYF. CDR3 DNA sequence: TGTGCCAGCAGCTCCGGACTAGCGGGAGCTGGGGAGCAGTACTTC.

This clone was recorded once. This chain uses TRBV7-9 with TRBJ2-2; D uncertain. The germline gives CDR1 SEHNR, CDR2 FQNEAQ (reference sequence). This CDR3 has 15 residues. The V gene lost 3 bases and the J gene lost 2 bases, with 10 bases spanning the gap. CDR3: CASSLGRENTGELFF. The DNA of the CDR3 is TGTGCCAGCAGCTTGGGCCGAGAAAACACCGGGGAGCTGTTTTTT. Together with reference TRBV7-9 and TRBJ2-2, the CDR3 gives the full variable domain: DTGVSQNPRHKITKRGQNVTFRCDPISEHNRLYWYRQTLGQGPEFLTYFQNEAQLEKSRLLSDRFSAERPKGSFSTLEIQRTEQGDSAMYLCASSLGRENTGELFFGEGSRLTVL.

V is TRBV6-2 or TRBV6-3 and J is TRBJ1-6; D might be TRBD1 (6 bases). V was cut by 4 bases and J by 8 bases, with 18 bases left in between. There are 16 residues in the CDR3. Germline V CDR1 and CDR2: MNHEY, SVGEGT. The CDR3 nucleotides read TGTGCCAGCAGTTTCGATCTGAGACAGGAGGATTCACCCCTCCACTTT. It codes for CASSFDLRQEDSPLHF.